Sequencing of this T cell receptor beta chain was carried out in a study of beta chain features in type 1 diabetes. Background on the study: The patients were much like the healthy donors in age, gender and cell yields. Study-level results: The question left open here concerned HLA type influencing TCRB rearrangement. Within patients, naive, central memory and Treg TCRB repertoires seemed more similar than within healthy donors. For Type 1 diabetes patients, all four CD4+ subsets carried TCRB CDR3s that were moderately but significantly shorter.

Expressed TCRB transcripts were sequenced because the isolated RNA had all been reverse transcribed beforehand. Here immunoSEQ multiplex PCR was the method, and the copy in TCRdb shows in-frame clones only, minus some. The sample has some 290,000 clones; 24% are singletons. With V trimmed by 2 bases and J by 2 bases, 1 base remained unmatched. Germline V gives CDR1 SGHNT, CDR2 YYREEE (reference sequence). The CDR3 loop spans 13 amino acids. Naive, central memory, regulatory and stem cell-like memory cells within the CD4+ compartment were sorted using CD45RO/CCR7/CD25/CD127/CD95/CD27. As regards this clone: What it binds is unknown.

The TCR was taken from a woman between 25 and 40 years old with type 1 diabetes. Sequenced: naive CD4+ T cells from blood. The chain is built from TRBV5-4 and TRBJ2-7, with 7 bases that match TRBD1. CDR3 sequence: CASSLQGTYEQYF. CDR3 bases: TGTGCCAGCAGCTTACAGGGGACCTACGAGCAGTACTTC.